These 24 T cell receptor beta chains were all obtained from the same sample, sequenced in a study of blood T cell repertoires in COVID-19. The data were produced by immunoSEQ multiplex PCR, yet TCRdb's version contains in-frame clones alone and is incomplete. The table has over 400,000 clones, just over 85% seen once; the top ten hold roughly 1.4%. The sequenced material came from peripheral blood. Source of these receptors: a woman in her 30s with active or convalescent COVID-19.

The chain joins TRBV19 to TRBJ1-4; D is perhaps TRBD1 (5 bases). CDR1 is LNHDA, CDR2 SQIVND, per germline (reference sequence). The V and J ends lost 7 bases and 8 bases respectively, with 17 bases between them. The CDR3 runs to 14 residues. Here the CDR3 reads CASKNGPKGEKLFF. Written as DNA, the CDR3 is TGTGCCAGTAAGAACGGCCCTAAGGGGGAAAAACTGTTTTTT.

This clone has at least ten counts. The chain recombines TRBV7-8 with TRBJ2-7; 7 nucleotides line up with TRBD1. With 5 bases clipped from V and 3 bases from J, the junction kept 16 bases outside the gene matches. Germline V CDR1 and CDR2: SGHVS, FQNEAQ. This CDR3 region has 17 residues. The CDR3 region has the DNA TGTGCCAGCAGCCCGGAAAGGGGGCCACGGCTTGTCTACGAGCAGTACTTC. Residues: CASSPERGPRLVYEQYF. Full variable domain (outside the CDR3, taken from reference TRBV7-8 and TRBJ2-7): GAGVSQSPRYKVAKRGQDVALRCDPISGHVSLFWYQQALGQGPEFLTYFQNEAQLDKSGLPSDRFFAERPEGSVSTLKIQRTQQEDSAVYLCASSPERGPRLVYEQYFGPGTRLTVT.

This chain joins TRBV19 and TRBJ2-7; D is perhaps TRBD2 (6 bases). Trimming shortened V by 3 bases and J by 6 bases, and 18 bases separated the two germline ends. Germline V gene data show CDR1 as LNHDA and CDR2 as SQIVND (reference sequence). This CDR3 has 15 residues. The CDR3 here is CASSMRGMGLVEQYF. For the CDR3, the DNA is TGTGCCAGTAGTATGCGCGGGATGGGCTTGGTCGAGCAGTACTTC. Full variable domain (missing parts from reference TRBV19 and TRBJ2-7): DGGITQSPKYLFRKEGQNVTLSCEQNLNHDAMYWYRQDPGQGLRLIYYSQIVNDFQKGDIAEGYSVSREKKESFPLTVTSAQKNPTAFYLCASSMRGMGLVEQYFGPGTRLTVT.

This clone was counted a single time. The chain recombines TRBV12-5 with TRBJ2-7; D is undetermined. CDR1 and CDR2 (germline): LGHNT, FRNRAP. The ends were cut back, 0 bases at V and 2 bases at J, with 17 bases in the middle. The CDR3 runs to 17 residues. For the CDR3, the DNA is TGTGCTAGTGGTTTGGTACTCTCCCCACAGATTCCCTACGAGCAGTACTTC. Protein sequence: CASGLVLSPQIPYEQYF.

V gene TRBV10-3 combines with J gene TRBJ2-1; TRBD2 agrees at 8 bases. CDR3 length equals 13 residues. The V and J ends lost 5 bases and 8 bases, in that order; junction bases with no gene match: 5. Germline-derived CDR1 and CDR2 are ENHRY and SYGVKD. The DNA for the CDR3 is TGTGCCATCAGTCGGACTAGCTTGGATGAGCAGTTCTTC. Protein product: CAISRTSLDEQFF.

The chain links TRBV30 to TRBJ1-2; D call uncertain. Per the germline V gene, CDR1 is GTSNPN and CDR2 is SVGIG (reference sequence). Trimming took 8 bases from V and 9 from J, leaving 16 bases between them. The CDR3 has 11 residues. CDR3 sequence reads: CAGETLTSYTF. In nucleotides, the CDR3 is TGTGCCGGGGAGACACTTACAAGCTACACCTTC.

The chain carries TRBV7-9 and TRBJ1-6; no clear D. The CDR3 has 18 amino acids. Per the germline V gene, CDR1 is SEHNR and CDR2 is FQNEAQ (reference sequence). Trimming pared 0 bases from V and 8 bases from J, leaving 20 bases between. This CDR3 is CASSLACVGRLQDSPLHF. In DNA form, the CDR3 reads TGTGCCAGCAGCTTAGCGTGCGTGGGCAGGCTGCAAGATTCACCCCTCCACTTT. Combining the CDR3 with reference TRBV7-9 and TRBJ1-6 gives the whole variable domain DTGVSQNPRHKITKRGQNVTFRCDPISEHNRLYWYRQTLGQGPEFLTYFQNEAQLEKSRLLSDRFSAERPKGSFSTLEIQRTEQGDSAMYLCASSLACVGRLQDSPLHFGNGTRLTVT.

The CDR3 sequence: CASSTGNTEAFF. The CDR3, as DNA: TGCGCCAGCTCCACAGGGAACACTGAAGCTTTCTTT. V and J are TRBV4-1 and TRBJ1-1, with D maybe TRBD1 (5 bases). Germline V gene lookup returns CDR1 MGHRA and CDR2 YSYEKL. The V end lost 8 bases, the J end lost 1 base, and 8 bases lay between the germline ends. This CDR3 contains 12 residues.

This clone was detected only once. V usage is TRBV4-1 and J usage is TRBJ2-1; 9 bases map to TRBD1. V was clipped by 4 bases and J by 1 base; unmatched bases: 8. The CDR3 is made up of 17 amino acids. Germline V gene lookup returns CDR1 MGHRA and CDR2 YSYEKL. CDR3 residues: CASSPTRTGDSYNEQFF. DNA for the CDR3: TGCGCCAGCAGCCCGACCCGGACAGGGGATTCCTACAATGAGCAGTTCTTC.

V usage is TRBV2 and J usage is TRBJ1-6; D gene unclear. The CDR3 runs 12 residues. Germline values: CDR1 SNHLY, CDR2 FYNNEI. Trimming stripped 2 bases from V and 12 bases from J, with 8 bases between. The CDR3 DNA follows: TGTGCCAGCAGTGAATCCCCTTTACCCCTCCACTTT. Amino acid sequence: CASSESPLPLHF. Filled out from reference TRBV2 and TRBJ1-6, the complete variable domain reads EPEVTQTPSHQVTQMGQEVILRCVPISNHLYFYWYRQILGQKVEFLVSFYNNEISEKSEIFDDQFSVERPDGSNFTLKIRSTKLEDSAMYFCASSESPLPLHFGNGTRLTVT.

A few counts support this clone. The chain employs TRBV5-1 and TRBJ1-4, with TRBD1 matching 7 bases. The V gene's germline CDR1 is SGHRS and CDR2 YFSETQ. The V segment lost 4 bases and the J segment 12 bases; nucleotides outside the gene matches: 6. This CDR3 is built from 12 residues. The DNA for the CDR3 is TGCGCCAGCAGCCGAGGGGGCCGGGAACTGTTTTTT. This codes for CASSRGGRELFF.

The gene calls are TRBV5-4 and TRBJ2-4; 11 nucleotides match TRBD2. V was pared by 0 bases and J by 7 bases, with 12 bases of the junction left unmatched. Germline V gene lookup returns CDR1 SGHNT and CDR2 YYREEE (reference sequence). This CDR3 contains 18 residues. Written as DNA, the CDR3 is TGTGCCAGCAGCTTGGGGGCACTAGCGGGGGCCCCAGGCAACATTCAGTACTTC. Amino acid sequence: CASSLGALAGAPGNIQYF.

The gene calls are TRBV5-4 and TRBJ1-1, with a possible D match to TRBD1 (6 bases). Germline V lookup: CDR1 SGHNT, CDR2 YYREEE (reference sequence). V was clipped by 3 bases and J by 5 bases, with 11 bases between them. The CDR3 covers 13 residues. CDR3 loop: CASSSMDSTEAFF. CDR3 DNA: TGTGCCAGCAGCTCAATGGACAGTACTGAAGCTTTCTTT.

The rearrangement uses TRBV6-5 and TRBJ1-3, with D perhaps TRBD1 (5 bases). The CDR3 consists of 14 residues. With 3 bases removed from V and 3 bases from J, the gap between germline ends came to 9 bases. Germline V gene data show CDR1 as MNHEY and CDR2 as SVGAGI. CDR3 in amino acids: CASSYSGHGNTIYF. The CDR3 region has the DNA TGTGCCAGCAGTTATTCAGGACATGGAAACACCATATATTTT.

The chain employs TRBV27 and TRBJ1-4; 11 bases agree with TRBD1. The germline V gene has CDR1 MNHEY and CDR2 SMNVEV (reference sequence). This CDR3 contains 15 residues. V lost 7 bases to trimming and J lost 8 bases; unmatched junction nucleotides: 9. CDR3 in DNA: TGTGCCAGCAAAAACTTCCGGGACAGGGGGGAAAAACTGTTTTTT. Protein: CASKNFRDRGEKLFF.

The genes are TRBV2 and TRBJ2-3; D is unclear. Germline-derived CDR1 and CDR2 are SNHLY and FYNNEI. V was shortened by 6 bases and J by 0 bases, with 10 bases between the two germline ends. This CDR3 is 14 amino acids long. The CDR3 spells CASRILTSTDTQYF. CDR3 nucleotide sequence: TGTGCCAGCAGGATACTGACTAGCACAGATACGCAGTATTTT.

J is TRBJ2-3 and V is TRBV15; TRBD1 agrees at 10 bases. Germline V lookup: CDR1 LNHNV, CDR2 YYDKDF (reference sequence). CDR3 length: 15 residues. After removal of 3 bases from V and 4 bases from J, the junction contained 4 bases not matched to a gene. CDR3 residues: CATSRDRGNADTQYF. CDR3 DNA: TGTGCCACCAGCAGGGACAGGGGGAATGCAGATACGCAGTATTTT. Full variable domain (remainder filled in from reference TRBV15 and TRBJ2-3): DAMVIQNPRYQVTQFGKPVTLSCSQTLNHNVMYWYQQKSSQAPKLLFHYYDKDFNNEADTPDNFQSRRPNTSFCFLDIRSPGLGDTAMYLCATSRDRGNADTQYFGPGTRLTVL.

This chain uses TRBV10-3 with TRBJ1-1; 8 bases fit TRBD1. After removal of 6 bases from V and 0 bases from J, the junction contained 6 bases not matched to a gene. Germline CDR1 ENHRY, CDR2 SYGVKD. This CDR3 is 15 amino acids long. CDR3 bases: TGTGCCATCAGCGCAGACAGGGGAATGAACACTGAAGCTTTCTTT. Translating it yields CAISADRGMNTEAFF.

The rearrangement uses TRBV7-9 and TRBJ1-1; 7 bases are shared with TRBD1. Trimming removed 1 base from V and 4 bases from J; junction bases left unmatched: 18. This CDR3 has 19 residues. Looked up from germline, CDR1 is SEHNR and CDR2 is FQNEAQ (reference sequence). The CDR3 DNA is TGTGCCAGCAGCTTAGTTTACCCCGGACAGGTTGTTGGCGGCACTGAAGCTTTCTTT. Protein product: CASSLVYPGQVVGGTEAFF.

This chain joins TRBV19 and TRBJ1-5; 7 bases match TRBD1. This CDR3 is 14 amino acids long. Unmatched junction bases numbered 8, after V lost 8 bases and J lost 4 bases. The germline V gene encodes CDR1 LNHDA and CDR2 SQIVND (reference sequence). The CDR3 DNA reads TGTGCCAGTTTAGAACAGGGGAGGAATCAGCCCCAGCATTTT. Translating gives CASLEQGRNQPQHF.

The chain has TRBV29-1 and TRBJ2-5; maybe TRBD2 (5 bases). Germline V lookup: CDR1 SQVTM, CDR2 ANQGSEA. This CDR3 has 12 amino acids. V was shortened by 8 bases and J by 2 bases, with 12 bases between the two germline ends. In DNA form, the CDR3 reads TGCAGCACCGAAACGGGACAAGAGACCCAGTACTTC. It specifies CSTETGQETQYF.

The rearrangement uses TRBV19 and TRBJ2-4; D is perhaps TRBD1 (6 bases). V was clipped by 5 bases and J by 2 bases, with 13 bases between them. Germline V CDR1 and CDR2: LNHDA, SQIVND (reference sequence). CDR3 length: 15 amino acids. The CDR3 nucleotides are TGTGCCAGTAGTTCGCAACAGGGTCCCAAAAACATTCAGTACTTC. It yields the protein CASSSQQGPKNIQYF.

The chain has TRBV5-4 and TRBJ2-3, with D unresolved. CDR1 SGHNT and CDR2 YYREEE come from the germline V gene (reference sequence). The CDR3 length is 13 residues. V lost 2 bases, J lost 1 base, and 5 bases lay in between. The CDR3 is CASSFTGTDTQYF. The DNA of the CDR3 is TGTGCCAGCAGCTTTACGGGCACAGATACGCAGTATTTT. Full variable domain (missing parts from reference TRBV5-4 and TRBJ2-3): ETGVTQSPTHLIKTRGQQVTLRCSSQSGHNTVSWYQQALGQGPQFIFQYYREEENGRGNFPPRFSGLQFPNYSSELNVNALELDDSALYLCASSFTGTDTQYFGPGTRLTVL.

This sequence joins TRBV5-8 and TRBJ2-3, with 7 bases identical to TRBD1. With V trimmed by 4 bases and J by 1 base, 6 bases remained unmatched. The CDR3 extends over 15 amino acids. Germline V lookup: CDR1 SGHTS, CDR2 YDEGEE. The CDR3 DNA reads as TGTGCCAGCAGCAAGACAGGGATGGGCACAGATACGCAGTATTTT. Translation: CASSKTGMGTDTQYF.